The source of this T cell receptor beta chain is a study of T cells in Graves' hyperthyroidism and ophthalmopathy. Template material for amplifying TCR beta CDR3 regions consisted of RNA transcripts. Researchers ran a first-round RT-PCR on the TCR CDR3 using the HTBI primer set. TCRdb reanalysed the multiplex PCR reads using MiXCR and keeps one entry per CDR3 protein. There are about 680,000 distinct CDR3 sequences in the sample; 30% to 40% occur only once, and 30% to 40% lies in the top ten. This CDR3 has 13 residues. CDR1 is SGHRS, CDR2 YFSETQ, per germline. The V end was cut by 4 bases, the J end by 10 bases, with 15 bases between. This clonotype was counted at least ten times.

The chain has TRBV5-1 and TRBJ1-5; D gene uncertain. Input material: blood. The receptor comes from a woman in her forties with Graves' hyperthyroidism. This CDR3 reads CASSLDGTSPQHF. DNA of the CDR3: TGCGCCAGCAGCCTGGATGGCACCTCTCCCCAGCATTTT. Full variable domain (missing parts from reference TRBV5-1 and TRBJ1-5): KAGVTQTPRYLIKTRGQQVTLSCSPISGHRSVSWYQQTPGQGLQFLFEYFSETQRNKGNFPGRFSGRQFSNSRSEMNVSTLELGDSALYLCASSLDGTSPQHFGDGTRLSIL.